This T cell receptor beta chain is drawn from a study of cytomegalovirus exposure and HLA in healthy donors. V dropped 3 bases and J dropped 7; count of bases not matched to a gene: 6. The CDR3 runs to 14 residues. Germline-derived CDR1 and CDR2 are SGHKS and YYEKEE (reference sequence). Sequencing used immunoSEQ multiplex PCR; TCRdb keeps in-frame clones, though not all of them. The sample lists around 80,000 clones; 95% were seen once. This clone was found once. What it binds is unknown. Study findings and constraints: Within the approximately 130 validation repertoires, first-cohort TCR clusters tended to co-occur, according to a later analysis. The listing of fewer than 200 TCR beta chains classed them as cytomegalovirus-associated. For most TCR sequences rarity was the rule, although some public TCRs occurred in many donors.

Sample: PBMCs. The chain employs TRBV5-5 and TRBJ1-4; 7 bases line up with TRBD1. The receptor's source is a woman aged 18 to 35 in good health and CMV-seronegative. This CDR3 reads CASSSGTVTEKLFF. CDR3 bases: TGTGCCAGCAGCTCCGGGACAGTCACTGAAAAACTGTTTTTT.